This T cell receptor beta chain was captured by sequencing in a study of blood T cell repertoires in COVID-19. Method: immunoSEQ multiplex PCR; TCRdb's copy keeps in-frame clones and lacks some. This sample has fewer than 250,000 clones, with about four fifths found just once. This CDR3 is built from 13 residues. Germline V gene data show CDR1 as ENHRY and CDR2 as SYGVKD. V was pared by 6 bases and J by 5 bases, with 11 bases between. This receptor was identified in a woman between 35 and 50 years old who had recovered from COVID-19. The sequenced material came from PBMCs or T cells enriched from blood (not recorded which). V is TRBV10-3 and J is TRBJ2-1; the D gene is possibly TRBD2 (6 bases). CDR3 sequence reads: CAIRGGTDNEQFF. The CDR3 DNA sequence: TGTGCCATCAGGGGGGGAACGGACAATGAGCAGTTCTTC.